These 2 T cell receptor beta chains share one sample of origin, sequenced in a study of OX40 agonist ivuxolimab in advanced cancers. Clones were read by immunoSEQ multiplex PCR, and TCRdb kept only the in-frame ones, dropping some. The profile shows 65,000 to 75,000 clones, around 89% of them singletons. The material was CD4+ or CD8+ T cells sorted from blood, obtained in a trial of the OX40 agonist ivuxolimab. The receptors shown here come from an adult with an advanced solid tumor such as melanoma, head and neck, liver or kidney cancer.

The V and J genes are TRBV9 and TRBJ2-7, with 9 bases lining up with TRBD1. V lost 2 bases and J lost 4; bases outside the gene matches: 4. This CDR3 comprises 14 residues. The V gene's germline CDR1 is SGDLS and CDR2 YYNGEE. As DNA, the CDR3 is TGTGCCAGCAGCGTCGGGACAGGGCGGTACGAGCAGTACTTC. This codes for CASSVGTGRYEQYF.

This chain joins TRBV18 and TRBJ1-2; D ambiguous. Germline loops: CDR1 KGHSH, CDR2 LQKENI. This CDR3 is 13 amino acids long. V lost 6 bases and J lost 5, with 13 bases in between. CDR3 in amino acids: CASSQNDGYGYTF. CDR3 bases: TGTGCCAGCTCTCAGAACGACGGTTATGGCTACACCTTC.